The 10 T cell receptor beta chains reported below all come from one sample, sequenced in a study of T cells in Graves' hyperthyroidism and ophthalmopathy. Amplified TCR beta CDR3 regions derived from RNA transcripts. During a first-round RT-PCR of the TCR CDR3, the HTBI primer set was used. MiXCR, run by TCRdb on the multiplex PCR reads, gives a single entry per CDR3 protein. The sample records around 300,000 distinct CDR3 sequences, roughly an eighth being singletons. Specimen: blood. These receptors originate from a woman aged 40 to 49 with Graves' ophthalmopathy.

This clonotype showed up many times. The chain carries TRBV6-2 or TRBV6-3 and TRBJ2-1, with D possibly being TRBD2 (7 bases). Trimming removed 6 bases at V and 9 bases at J, with 18 bases between. Germline-derived CDR1 and CDR2 are MNHEY and SVGEGT. CDR3 length: 14 residues. CDR3 coding DNA: TGTGCCAGCAGCCCCGTGGGGGGGCTAAGTGAGCAGTTCTTC. Encoded protein: CASSPVGGLSEQFF.

This clonotype appeared many times. The genes are TRBV12-3 or TRBV12-4 and TRBJ2-5, with D maybe TRBD2 (6 bases). Trimming took off 4 bases at V and 4 bases at J, with 25 bases between the two ends. This CDR3 is 18 amino acids long. The CDR3 is CASSSPPTSIWQGETQYF. In nucleotides, the CDR3 is TGTGCCAGCAGTTCCCCTCCGACTAGTATATGGCAGGGAGAGACCCAGTACTTC.

Many counts were recorded for this clonotype. The rearrangement links TRBV6-1 to TRBJ1-5; D gene unclear. This CDR3 is 15 amino acids long. The V and J ends lost 3 bases and 7 bases respectively, with 16 bases between them. The germline gives CDR1 MNHNS, CDR2 SASEGT. The CDR3 loop reads CASSDRDFLGQPQHF. CDR3 DNA: TGTGCCAGCAGTGACCGTGACTTCCTAGGACAGCCCCAGCATTTT.

This clonotype was observed a handful of times. This chain joins TRBV28 and TRBJ1-5; D is ambiguous. This CDR3 comprises 14 residues. V was cut by 2 bases and J by 3 bases, with 8 bases left in between. Germline V CDR1 and CDR2: MDHEN, SYDVKM. CDR3 residues: CASSLTQFNQPQHF. CDR3 sequence (DNA): TGTGCCAGCAGTTTAACGCAGTTCAATCAGCCCCAGCATTTT.

The chain employs TRBV29-1 and TRBJ1-5; tentative D call: TRBD1 (6 bases). The CDR3 has 13 amino acids. The V end lost 4 bases, the J end lost 2 bases, and 9 bases lay between the germline ends. CDR1 and CDR2 from the germline V gene are SQVTM and ANQGSEA. The DNA for the CDR3 is TGCAGCGTTGCCAGGGGTCGCAATCAGCCCCAGCATTTT. Amino acids: CSVARGRNQPQHF.

This chain uses TRBV24-1 with TRBJ2-7; the D call may be TRBD1 or TRBD2 (5 bases each). The CDR3 length is 13 residues. V was trimmed by 5 bases and J by 5 bases, leaving 12 bases between them. CDR1 KGHDR and CDR2 SFDVKD come from the germline V gene. CDR3 sequence: CATSGSQGDEQYF. The CDR3 DNA follows: TGTGCCACCAGTGGGTCCCAGGGAGACGAGCAGTACTTC.

The chain combines TRBV20-1 with TRBJ1-2; D gene uncertain. Germline CDR1 is DFQATT and CDR2 is SNEGSKA (reference sequence). Between the trimmed V and J ends, which lost 6 bases and 3 bases, there was a span of 14 bases. The CDR3 spans 13 residues. CDR3 in DNA: TGCAGTGCCGGACGAAGGGAATACTATGGCTACACCTTC. This translates into CSAGRREYYGYTF.

This clonotype was seen many times. The chain combines TRBV2 with TRBJ2-3; 15 bases map to TRBD2. Trimming removed 3 bases from V and 13 bases from J; junction bases left unmatched: 5. CDR1 and CDR2 from the germline V gene are SNHLY and FYNNEI. CDR3 length: 14 amino acids. The CDR3 here is CASSDRTSGGVEYF. In DNA form, the CDR3 reads TGTGCCAGCAGTGATCGGACTAGCGGGGGGGTCGAGTATTTT.

This clonotype was detected ten times or more. J is TRBJ2-1 and V is TRBV7-9; TRBD2 matches 12 bases. The CDR3 is 18 amino acids. V lost 1 base and J lost 1; bases outside the gene matches: 5. Germline V lookup: CDR1 SEHNR, CDR2 FQNEAQ (reference sequence). CDR3 in amino acids: CASSLVLAGGRSYNEQFF. For the CDR3, the DNA is TGTGCCAGCAGCTTAGTACTAGCGGGGGGCAGGTCCTACAATGAGCAGTTCTTC.

This clonotype was recorded at least ten times. J is TRBJ1-1 and V is TRBV14, with D hard to call. Germline V gene sequence: CDR1 SGHDN, CDR2 FVKESK. The length of the CDR3 is 16 residues. V lost 1 base and J 4 bases, leaving 16 bases between the germline ends. This CDR3 reads CASSQVGGLSSTEAFF. The CDR3 DNA sequence: TGTGCCAGCAGCCAAGTTGGAGGACTAAGTAGCACTGAAGCTTTCTTT. The whole variable domain, filled in from reference TRBV14 and TRBJ1-1, reads EAGVTQFPSHSVIEKGQTVTLRCDPISGHDNLYWYRRVMGKEIKFLLHFVKESKQDESGMPNNRFLAERTGGTYSTLKVQPAELEDSGVYFCASSQVGGLSSTEAFFGQGTRLTVV.